This T cell receptor beta chain appears in the sequencing data of a study of T cell repertoires in cytomegalovirus infection. Overall study context: CMV epitopes, recently identified HLA-C-restricted and well-studied HLA-B-restricted, were used. TCR beta signatures that were public indicated CMV infection and matching HLA type.

Note on this clonotype: The antigen is undetermined.

The germline CDR1 and CDR2 sequences are MNHGY and SAAAGT. The CDR3 runs to 13 residues. With 4 bases removed from V and 1 base from J, the gap between germline ends came to 8 bases. Study findings and constraints: The cumulative frequency of public TCR beta families identified carriers of CMV plus the relevant HLA. HLA-C-restricted CMV clonotypes gave the most frequent clonotype in two of eight donors.

TCRdb processed the reads anew with MiXCR; each CDR3 protein has one entry. The sample yields about 500,000 distinct CDR3 sequences, 33% seen once. The TCR was taken from a human donor in good health (CMV status not recorded). Some clones in this sample may be carry-over from other donors' samples. This material consisted of cultured PBMCs, taken from culture after CMV antigen stimulation. The chain carries TRBV6-8 and TRBJ2-7, with D uncertain. The CDR3 region has the DNA TGTGCCAGCAGTTCTCCGCGATCCTACGAGCAGTACTTC. Protein product: CASSSPRSYEQYF.